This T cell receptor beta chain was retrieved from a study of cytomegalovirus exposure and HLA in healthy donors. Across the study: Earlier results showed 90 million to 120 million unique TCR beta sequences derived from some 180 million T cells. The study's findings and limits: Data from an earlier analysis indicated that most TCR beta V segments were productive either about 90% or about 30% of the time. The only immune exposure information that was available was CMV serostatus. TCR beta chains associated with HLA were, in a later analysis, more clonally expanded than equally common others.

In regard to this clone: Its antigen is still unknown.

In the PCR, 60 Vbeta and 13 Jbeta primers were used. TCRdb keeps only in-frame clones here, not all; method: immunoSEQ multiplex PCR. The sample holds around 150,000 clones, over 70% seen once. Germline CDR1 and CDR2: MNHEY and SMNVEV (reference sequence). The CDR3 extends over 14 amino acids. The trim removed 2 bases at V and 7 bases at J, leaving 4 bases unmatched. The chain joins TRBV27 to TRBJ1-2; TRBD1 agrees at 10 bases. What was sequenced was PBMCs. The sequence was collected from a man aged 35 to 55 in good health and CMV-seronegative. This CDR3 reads CASSLEGTGVGYTF. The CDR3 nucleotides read TGTGCCAGCAGTTTAGAGGGGACAGGGGTTGGCTACACCTTC.